The present TCR beta chain was sequenced within a study of lymphopenia after photon versus proton radiotherapy. Overall study results and limits: Photon-treated patients lost naive T cells and TCR diversity; proton-treated stayed stable. Post-nadir diversity loss with photons came from oligoclonal expansion, particularly CD8+ Temra cells. A bigger post-nadir fall in TCR diversity correlated inversely with survival time in deceased patients.

TCRdb keeps only in-frame clones here, not all; method: immunoSEQ multiplex PCR. In the table there are around 62,000 clones, about four fifths of which are singletons. To note about this clone: Its specificity is unknown.

Germline values: CDR1 SGHVS, CDR2 FQNEAQ. The V and J ends lost 6 bases and 5 bases, in that order; junction bases with no gene match: 8. The CDR3 is 14 amino acids. This sample comprised peripheral blood, obtained from a patient treated with proton-based radiotherapy. V and J are TRBV7-8 and TRBJ2-5; 8 positions match TRBD1. The clonotype was recovered from a man between 60 and 70 years old with pancreatic cancer. This chain's CDR3 is CASRRQGLGETQYF. The CDR3 DNA follows: TGTGCCAGCAGGAGACAGGGGCTTGGGGAGACCCAGTACTTC.